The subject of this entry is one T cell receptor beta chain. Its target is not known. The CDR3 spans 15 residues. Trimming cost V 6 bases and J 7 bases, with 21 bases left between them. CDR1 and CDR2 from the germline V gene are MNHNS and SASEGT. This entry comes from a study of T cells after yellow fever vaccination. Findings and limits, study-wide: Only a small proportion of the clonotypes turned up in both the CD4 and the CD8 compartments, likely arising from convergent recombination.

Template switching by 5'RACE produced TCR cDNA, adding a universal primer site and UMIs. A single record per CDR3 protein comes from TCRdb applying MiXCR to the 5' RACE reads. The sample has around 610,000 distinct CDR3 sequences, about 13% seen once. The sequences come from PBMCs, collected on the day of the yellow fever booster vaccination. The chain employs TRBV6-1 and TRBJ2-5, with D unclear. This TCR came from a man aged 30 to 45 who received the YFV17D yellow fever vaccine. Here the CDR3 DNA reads TGTGCCAGCAGACTTCGACCACACCAGCCGGGGACCCAGTACTTC. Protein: CASRLRPHQPGTQYF.